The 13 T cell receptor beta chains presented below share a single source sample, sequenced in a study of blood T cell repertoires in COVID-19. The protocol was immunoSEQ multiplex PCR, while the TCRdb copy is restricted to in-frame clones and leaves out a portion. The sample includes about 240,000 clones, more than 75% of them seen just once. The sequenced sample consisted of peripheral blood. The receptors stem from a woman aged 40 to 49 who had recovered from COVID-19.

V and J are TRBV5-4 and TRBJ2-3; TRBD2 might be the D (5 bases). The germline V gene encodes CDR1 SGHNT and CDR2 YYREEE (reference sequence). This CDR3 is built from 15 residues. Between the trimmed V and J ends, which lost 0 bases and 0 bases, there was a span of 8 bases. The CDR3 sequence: CASSLVGESTDTQYF. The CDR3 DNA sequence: TGTGCCAGCAGCTTGGTCGGGGAGAGCACAGATACGCAGTATTTT.

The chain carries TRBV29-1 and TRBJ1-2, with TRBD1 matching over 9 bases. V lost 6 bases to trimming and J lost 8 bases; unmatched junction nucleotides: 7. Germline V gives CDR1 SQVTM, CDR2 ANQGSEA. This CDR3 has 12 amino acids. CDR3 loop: CSVAQGASGYTF. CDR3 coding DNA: TGCAGCGTGGCACAGGGGGCATCGGGCTACACCTTC.

CDR3 region: CASSYSPFTGELFF. DNA of the CDR3: TGTGCCAGCAGTTACTCCCCCTTCACCGGGGAGCTGTTTTTT. The chain employs TRBV6-5 and TRBJ2-2; no clear D. CDR1 MNHEY and CDR2 SVGAGI come from the germline V gene. The ends were cut back, 0 bases at V and 4 bases at J, with 6 bases in the middle. The CDR3 totals 14 residues.

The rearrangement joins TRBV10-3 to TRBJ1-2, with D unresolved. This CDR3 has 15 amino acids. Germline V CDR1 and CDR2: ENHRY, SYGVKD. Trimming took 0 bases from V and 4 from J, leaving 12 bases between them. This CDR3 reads CAISESMAGVYGYTF. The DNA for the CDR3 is TGTGCCATCAGTGAGTCGATGGCAGGCGTCTATGGCTACACCTTC.

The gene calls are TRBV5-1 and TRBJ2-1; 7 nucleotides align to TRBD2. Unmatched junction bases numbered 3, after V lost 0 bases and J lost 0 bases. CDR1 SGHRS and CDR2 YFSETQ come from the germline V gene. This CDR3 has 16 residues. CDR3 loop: CASSLGGGSSYNEQFF. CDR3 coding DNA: TGCGCCAGCAGCTTGGGGGGCGGGAGCTCCTACAATGAGCAGTTCTTC.

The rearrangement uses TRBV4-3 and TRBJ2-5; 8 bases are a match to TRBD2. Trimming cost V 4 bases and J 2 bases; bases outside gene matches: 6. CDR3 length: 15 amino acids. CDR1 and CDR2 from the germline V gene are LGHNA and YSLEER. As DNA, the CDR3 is TGCGCCAGCAGCCCCCGGGCTAGCGGGCAAGAGACCCAGTACTTC. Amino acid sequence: CASSPRASGQETQYF.

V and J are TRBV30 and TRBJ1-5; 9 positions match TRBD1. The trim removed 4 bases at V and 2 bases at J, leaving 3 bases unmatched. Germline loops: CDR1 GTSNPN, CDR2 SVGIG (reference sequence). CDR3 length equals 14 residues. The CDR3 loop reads CAWTTGGGNQPQHF. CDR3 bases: TGTGCCTGGACAACAGGGGGCGGCAATCAGCCCCAGCATTTT. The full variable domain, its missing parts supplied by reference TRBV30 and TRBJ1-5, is SQTIHQWPATLVQPVGSPLSLECTVEGTSNPNLYWYRQAAGRGLQLLFYSVGIGQISSEVPQNLSASRPQDRQFILSSKKLLLSDSGFYLCAWTTGGGNQPQHFGDGTRLSIL.

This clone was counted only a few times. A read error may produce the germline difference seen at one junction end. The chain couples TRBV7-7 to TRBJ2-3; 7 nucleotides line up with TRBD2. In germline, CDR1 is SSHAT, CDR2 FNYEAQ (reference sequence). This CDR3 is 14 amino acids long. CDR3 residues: CASSFGGSADTQYF. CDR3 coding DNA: TGTGCTAGCAGCTTCGGCGGGAGCGCAGATACGCAGTATTTT.

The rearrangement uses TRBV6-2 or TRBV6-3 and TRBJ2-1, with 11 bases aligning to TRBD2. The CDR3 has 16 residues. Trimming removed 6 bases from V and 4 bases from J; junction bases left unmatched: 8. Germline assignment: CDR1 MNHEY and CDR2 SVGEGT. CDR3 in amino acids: CASSPLGTSGYNEQFF. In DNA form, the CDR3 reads TGTGCCAGCAGCCCACTTGGGACTAGCGGTTACAATGAGCAGTTCTTC.

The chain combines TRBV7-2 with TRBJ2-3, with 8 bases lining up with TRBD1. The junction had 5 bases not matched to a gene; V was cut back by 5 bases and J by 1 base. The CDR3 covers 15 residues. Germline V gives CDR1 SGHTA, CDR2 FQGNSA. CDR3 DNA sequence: TGTGCCAGCAGCACACAGGGGGTGGGCACAGATACGCAGTATTTT. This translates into CASSTQGVGTDTQYF.

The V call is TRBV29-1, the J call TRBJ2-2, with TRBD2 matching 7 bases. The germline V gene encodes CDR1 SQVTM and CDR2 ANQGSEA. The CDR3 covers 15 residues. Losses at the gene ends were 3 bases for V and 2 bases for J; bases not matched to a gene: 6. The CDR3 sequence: CSVDGRESNTGELFF. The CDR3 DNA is TGCAGCGTTGACGGGCGGGAGTCCAACACCGGGGAGCTGTTTTTT.

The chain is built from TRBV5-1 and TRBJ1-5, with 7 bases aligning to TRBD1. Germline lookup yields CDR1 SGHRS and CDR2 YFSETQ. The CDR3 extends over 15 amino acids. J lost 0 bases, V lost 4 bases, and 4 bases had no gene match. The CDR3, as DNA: TGCGCCAGCAGCCCGGGGACAGTTAGCAATCAGCCCCAGCATTTT. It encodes CASSPGTVSNQPQHF.

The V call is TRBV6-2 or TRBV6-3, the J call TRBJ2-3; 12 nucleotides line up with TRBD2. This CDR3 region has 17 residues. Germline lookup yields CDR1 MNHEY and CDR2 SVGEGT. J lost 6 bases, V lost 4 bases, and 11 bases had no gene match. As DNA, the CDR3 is TGTGCCAGCAGTTCCCCCGGGCTAGCGGGAGGGAGGGATACGCAGTATTTT. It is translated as CASSSPGLAGGRDTQYF.